A single sample gave rise to the 30 T cell receptor beta chains below, sequenced in a study of T cell responses to AZD1222 COVID-19 vaccine. TCRdb keeps only in-frame clones here, not all; method: immunoSEQ multiplex PCR. The sample has about 180,000 clones; more than 90% are singletons. Sequencing was performed on peripheral blood, taken on day 0 of AZD1222 vaccination. The source is an adult in good health.

J is TRBJ2-2 and V is TRBV6-1, with 7 nucleotides matching TRBD1. This CDR3 is built from 16 residues. The trim removed 2 bases at V and 1 base at J, leaving 4 bases unmatched. The germline V gene encodes CDR1 MNHNS and CDR2 SASEGT. This CDR3 is CASSEPAGGNTGELFF. CDR3 sequence (DNA): TGTGCCAGCAGTGAACCGGCAGGGGGGAACACCGGGGAGCTGTTTTTT.

The rearrangement links TRBV19 to TRBJ1-1; D not resolved. CDR3 length equals 13 residues. Trimming left V 2 bases short and J 1 base short, with 5 bases between. Looked up from germline, CDR1 is LNHDA and CDR2 is SQIVND (reference sequence). The CDR3 DNA sequence: TGTGCCAGTAGTATATTCCCGAACACTGAAGCTTTCTTT. Protein: CASSIFPNTEAFF.

The chain joins TRBV4-2 to TRBJ1-4; TRBD1 is a possible D gene (5 bases). With 0 bases removed from V and 4 bases from J, the gap between germline ends came to 12 bases. Germline values: CDR1 LGHNA, CDR2 YNFKEQ. The CDR3 covers 16 residues. The CDR3 region has the DNA TGTGCCAGCAGCCAAGATCGGAGGGGATTTAATGAAAAACTGTTTTTT. Residues: CASSQDRRGFNEKLFF.

This sequence joins TRBV2 and TRBJ2-7; D ambiguous. Germline V gene data show CDR1 as SNHLY and CDR2 as FYNNEI. V was clipped by 1 base and J by 1 base, with 2 bases between them. There are 12 residues in the CDR3. CDR3 bases: TGTGCCAGCAGTGAAGGGTCCTACGAGCAGTACTTC. It codes for CASSEGSYEQYF.

The chain has TRBV9 and TRBJ1-4; 7 bases align to TRBD1. The V segment lost 0 bases and the J segment 11 bases; nucleotides outside the gene matches: 7. CDR3 length: 14 amino acids. Per the germline V gene, CDR1 is SGDLS and CDR2 is YYNGEE. The CDR3 here is CASSVATGFGKLFF. The CDR3 nucleotides are TGTGCCAGCAGCGTAGCGACAGGGTTCGGGAAACTGTTTTTT.

The rearrangement uses TRBV4-1 and TRBJ2-1, with 12 bases fitting TRBD1. The CDR3 is made up of 16 amino acids. The germline V gene has CDR1 MGHRA and CDR2 YSYEKL. Losses at the gene ends were 1 base for V and 9 bases for J; bases not matched to a gene: 7. As DNA, the CDR3 is TGCGCCAGCAGCCAAGCGGGGACAGGGGGCGGAAGTGAGCAGTTCTTC. Its protein is CASSQAGTGGGSEQFF.

The gene calls are TRBV15 and TRBJ2-1; 13 positions agree with TRBD2. V trimming: 3 bases; J trimming: 6 bases; junction bases outside the gene matches: 5. The V gene's germline CDR1 is LNHNV and CDR2 YYDKDF (reference sequence). The CDR3 is 16 residues long. The CDR3 DNA is TGTGCCACCAGCAGTCCTACTAGCGGGAGGGGCAATGAGCAGTTCTTC. It codes for CATSSPTSGRGNEQFF.

This sequence joins TRBV4-1 and TRBJ1-2; D is perhaps TRBD1 (5 bases). This CDR3 is 15 amino acids long. CDR1 and CDR2 (germline): MGHRA, YSYEKL. Between the trimmed V and J ends, which lost 1 base and 4 bases, there was a span of 13 bases. CDR3 DNA: TGCGCCAGCAGCCAAGCGAGGGGCGCAAGCTATGGCTACACCTTC. It yields the protein CASSQARGASYGYTF.

The chain combines TRBV7-9 with TRBJ1-1; D not resolved. Germline lookup yields CDR1 SEHNR and CDR2 FQNEAQ (reference sequence). The CDR3 loop spans 12 amino acids. Trimming shortened V by 5 bases and J by 8 bases, and 12 bases separated the two germline ends. CDR3 nucleotide sequence: TGTGCCAGCAGCCCAGGACGGATCGAAGCTTTCTTT. It is translated as CASSPGRIEAFF.

The chain joins TRBV30 to TRBJ2-1, with 10 bases identical to TRBD2. Looked up from germline, CDR1 is GTSNPN and CDR2 is SVGIG (reference sequence). The length of the CDR3 is 15 residues. After removal of 4 bases from V and 9 bases from J, the junction contained 12 bases not matched to a gene. DNA for the CDR3: TGTGCCTGGACCGGACCCCTAGCGGGAGCGGGTGAGCAGTTCTTC. This encodes CAWTGPLAGAGEQFF.

The chain uses TRBV11-2 and TRBJ1-3, with a possible D match to TRBD1 (5 bases). Germline assignment: CDR1 SGHAT and CDR2 FQNNGV. Trimming took off 0 bases at V and 0 bases at J, with 9 bases between the two ends. The CDR3 sequence is 16 residues long. The CDR3 DNA is TGTGCCAGCAGCTTAGAGAGACAGCACTCTGGAAACACCATATATTTT. Protein product: CASSLERQHSGNTIYF.

The rearrangement links TRBV15 to TRBJ2-7, with TRBD2 matching 9 bases. CDR1 and CDR2 from the germline V gene are LNHNV and YYDKDF (reference sequence). The CDR3 runs to 15 residues. After removal of 5 bases from V and 0 bases from J, the junction contained 5 bases not matched to a gene. The CDR3 DNA sequence: TGTGCCACCAGCGTAGCGGGAGCAAGCTCCTACGAGCAGTACTTC. Translated: CATSVAGASSYEQYF.

The V gene is TRBV2, the J gene TRBJ1-4; D is possibly TRBD1 (6 bases). Germline V CDR1 and CDR2: SNHLY, FYNNEI. V lost 4 bases and J lost 8, with 14 bases in between. The CDR3 sequence is 14 residues long. The CDR3 nucleotides are TGTGCCAGCAGTGCGGGGGCAGTGTGGGAAAAACTGTTTTTT. This translates into CASSAGAVWEKLFF.

This chain connects TRBV27 to TRBJ1-1; the D gene is possibly TRBD1 (6 bases). Looked up from germline, CDR1 is MNHEY and CDR2 is SMNVEV (reference sequence). The CDR3 extends over 14 amino acids. The V end lost 2 bases, the J end lost 1 base, and 8 bases lay between the germline ends. The CDR3 sequence is CASSLGRGNTEAFF. CDR3 DNA sequence: TGTGCCAGCAGTTTAGGCAGGGGGAACACTGAAGCTTTCTTT.

The chain uses TRBV5-1 and TRBJ2-2, with D perhaps matching TRBD2 (5 bases). This CDR3 region has 17 residues. The germline CDR1 and CDR2 sequences are SGHRS and YFSETQ. With 1 base removed from V and 0 bases from J, the gap between germline ends came to 13 bases. The CDR3 nucleotides are TGCGCCAGCAGCTTGAGGAATGCGGGTACGAACACCGGGGAGCTGTTTTTT. Translating it yields CASSLRNAGTNTGELFF.

J is TRBJ2-2 and V is TRBV19; 9 nucleotides agree with TRBD2. Losses at the gene ends were 6 bases for V and 5 bases for J; bases not matched to a gene: 10. The V gene's germline CDR1 is LNHDA and CDR2 SQIVND (reference sequence). The CDR3 is made up of 16 amino acids. The CDR3 loop reads CASSRYSGRQTGELFF. As DNA, the CDR3 is TGTGCCAGTAGCAGATATAGCGGGAGACAAACCGGGGAGCTGTTTTTT.

The chain is built from TRBV11-2 and TRBJ1-1; D is possibly TRBD1 (6 bases). The germline V and J ends were trimmed by 0 bases and 1 base, with 9 bases remaining between them. The CDR3 has 15 residues. The germline CDR1 and CDR2 sequences are SGHAT and FQNNGV. This CDR3 is CASSLEGGANTEAFF. The CDR3 coding sequence is TGTGCCAGCAGCTTAGAGGGGGGGGCGAACACTGAAGCTTTCTTT.

V and J are TRBV30 and TRBJ1-1, with 8 nucleotides matching TRBD1. The V gene end was trimmed by 2 bases and the J gene end by 1 base; junction bases not matched to a gene: 9. Germline CDR1 GTSNPN, CDR2 SVGIG (reference sequence). The CDR3 runs 16 residues. The CDR3 spells CAWSINRGIGNTEAFF. The CDR3 DNA sequence: TGTGCCTGGAGTATAAACAGGGGGATTGGGAACACTGAAGCTTTCTTT.

This sequence joins TRBV10-2 and TRBJ2-7, with no clear D. The V end was cut by 8 bases, the J end by 2 bases, with 10 bases between. The CDR3 covers 12 residues. The germline gives CDR1 WSHSY, CDR2 SAAADI. CDR3 sequence: CASARKTYEQYF. DNA for the CDR3: TGCGCCAGCGCCAGGAAAACCTACGAGCAGTACTTC.

The chain couples TRBV7-9 to TRBJ1-4; 10 nucleotides line up with TRBD1. CDR3 length: 15 residues. Germline V lookup: CDR1 SEHNR, CDR2 FQNEAQ (reference sequence). The junction had 2 bases not matched to a gene; V was cut back by 1 base and J by 6 bases. CDR3 residues: CASSLDGTGDEKLFF. The CDR3 nucleotides read TGTGCCAGCAGCTTAGACGGGACAGGGGATGAAAAACTGTTTTTT.

This clone is a singleton in its sample. The gene calls are TRBV7-9 and TRBJ2-1; unclear D gene. V lost 5 bases, J lost 5 bases, and 7 bases lay in between. In germline, CDR1 is SEHNR, CDR2 FQNEAQ (reference sequence). The length of the CDR3 is 12 residues. The chain's CDR3 is CASSPKDNEQFF. The CDR3 DNA reads TGTGCCAGCAGCCCGAAGGACAATGAGCAGTTCTTC.

The chain combines TRBV27 with TRBJ1-1, with a possible D match to TRBD1 (6 bases). Germline assignment: CDR1 MNHEY and CDR2 SMNVEV (reference sequence). The CDR3 consists of 15 residues. Trimming removed 4 bases at V and 2 bases at J, with 14 bases between. CDR3 sequence (DNA): TGTGCCAGCAGTTACAACGGACAGTTAAACACTGAAGCTTTCTTT. Protein sequence: CASSYNGQLNTEAFF.

The V and J genes are TRBV5-6 and TRBJ2-1; 7 positions match TRBD1. CDR1 SGHDT and CDR2 YYEEEE come from the germline V gene. V was clipped by 4 bases and J by 4 bases; unmatched bases: 11. The CDR3 has 16 amino acids. The CDR3 region has the DNA TGTGCCAGCAGCCCCCGGGACAGTCGGGCATACAATGAGCAGTTCTTC. Translated: CASSPRDSRAYNEQFF.

The chain combines TRBV20-1 with TRBJ1-2, with unresolved D. This CDR3 is 13 amino acids long. Germline CDR1 reads DFQATT; CDR2 reads SNEGSKA (reference sequence). The V end lost 3 bases, the J end lost 6 bases, and 14 bases lay between the germline ends. The CDR3: CSASQEGGHGYTF. For the CDR3, the DNA is TGCAGTGCTAGTCAGGAGGGTGGGCATGGCTACACCTTC.

The chain is built from TRBV2 and TRBJ1-2; possibly TRBD1 for D (5 bases). The CDR3 is made up of 13 amino acids. Germline lookup yields CDR1 SNHLY and CDR2 FYNNEI. Trimming shortened V by 3 bases and J by 3 bases, and 8 bases separated the two germline ends. The chain's CDR3 is CASSDRVDYGYTF. The CDR3 nucleotides are TGTGCCAGCAGTGACAGGGTGGACTATGGCTACACCTTC. The full variable domain, in which reference TRBV2 and TRBJ1-2 provide the parts outside the CDR3, is EPEVTQTPSHQVTQMGQEVILRCVPISNHLYFYWYRQILGQKVEFLVSFYNNEISEKSEIFDDQFSVERPDGSNFTLKIRSTKLEDSAMYFCASSDRVDYGYTFGSGTRLTVV.

This chain joins TRBV5-4 and TRBJ1-1; TRBD1 might be the D (6 bases). Germline CDR1 reads SGHNT; CDR2 reads YYREEE (reference sequence). V lost 2 bases to trimming and J lost 1 base, with 12 bases between them. The CDR3 spans 15 residues. CDR3 nucleotide sequence: TGTGCCAGCAGCTTCGGACAGACAAAGAACACTGAAGCTTTCTTT. This translates into CASSFGQTKNTEAFF.

This sequence joins TRBV30 and TRBJ2-3; D unclear. CDR3 length: 12 residues. Germline assignment: CDR1 GTSNPN and CDR2 SVGIG (reference sequence). V lost 0 bases to trimming and J lost 7 bases, with 8 bases between them. CDR3 DNA: TGTGCCTGGAGTGTGTACGAGAATACGCAGTATTTT. This translates into CAWSVYENTQYF.

The chain is built from TRBV5-1 and TRBJ1-2; TRBD1 aligns across 12 bases. Germline V gene sequence: CDR1 SGHRS, CDR2 YFSETQ. The CDR3 has 14 amino acids. V was clipped by 4 bases and J by 7 bases; unmatched bases: 5. CDR3 sequence (DNA): TGCGCCAGCAGCGAGGGGACAGGGGGCCCTGGCTACACCTTC. It codes for CASSEGTGGPGYTF.

The rearrangement uses TRBV6-5 and TRBJ2-7; tentative D call: TRBD2 (5 bases). V was shortened by 5 bases and J by 4 bases, with 12 bases between the two germline ends. The germline gives CDR1 MNHEY, CDR2 SVGAGI. The CDR3 runs to 13 residues. CDR3 loop: CASSLGMEYEQYF. DNA for the CDR3: TGTGCCAGCAGTCTCGGGATGGAATACGAGCAGTACTTC.

V is TRBV7-9 and J is TRBJ1-1, with D maybe TRBD1 (6 bases). The germline V gene encodes CDR1 SEHNR and CDR2 FQNEAQ (reference sequence). Trimming removed 3 bases from V and 4 bases from J, with 12 bases in between. The CDR3 extends over 14 amino acids. The CDR3 spells CASSLAGARTEAFF. The CDR3 DNA follows: TGTGCCAGCAGCTTGGCGGGGGCGCGCACTGAAGCTTTCTTT. Drawing the rest from reference TRBV7-9 and TRBJ1-1, the complete variable domain is DTGVSQNPRHKITKRGQNVTFRCDPISEHNRLYWYRQTLGQGPEFLTYFQNEAQLEKSRLLSDRFSAERPKGSFSTLEIQRTEQGDSAMYLCASSLAGARTEAFFGQGTRLTVV.